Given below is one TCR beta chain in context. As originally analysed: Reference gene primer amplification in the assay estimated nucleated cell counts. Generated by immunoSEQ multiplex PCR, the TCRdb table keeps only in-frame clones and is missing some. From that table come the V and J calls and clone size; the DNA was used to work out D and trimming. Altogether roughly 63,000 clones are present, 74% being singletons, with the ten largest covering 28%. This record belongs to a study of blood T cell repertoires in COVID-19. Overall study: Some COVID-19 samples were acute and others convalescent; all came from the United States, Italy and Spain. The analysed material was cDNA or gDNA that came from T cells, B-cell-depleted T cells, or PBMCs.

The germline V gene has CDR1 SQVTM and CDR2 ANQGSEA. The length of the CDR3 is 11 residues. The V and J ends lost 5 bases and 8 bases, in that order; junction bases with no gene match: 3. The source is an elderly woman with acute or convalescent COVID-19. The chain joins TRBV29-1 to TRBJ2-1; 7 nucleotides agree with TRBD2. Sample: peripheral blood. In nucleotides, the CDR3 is TGCAGCGTTAGGGAGGGGTATGAGCAGTTCTTC. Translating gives CSVREGYEQFF.